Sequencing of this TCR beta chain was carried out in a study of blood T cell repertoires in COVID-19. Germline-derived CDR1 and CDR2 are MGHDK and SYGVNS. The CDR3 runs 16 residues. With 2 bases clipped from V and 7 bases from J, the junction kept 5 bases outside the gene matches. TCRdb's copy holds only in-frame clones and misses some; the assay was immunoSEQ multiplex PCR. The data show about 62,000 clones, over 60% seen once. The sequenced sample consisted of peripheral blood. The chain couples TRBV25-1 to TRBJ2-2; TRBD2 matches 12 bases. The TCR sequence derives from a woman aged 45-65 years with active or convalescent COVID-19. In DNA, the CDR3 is TGTGCCAGCAGTGAACAAGGACTAGCGGGACGCGGGGAGCTGTTTTTT. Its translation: CASSEQGLAGRGELFF.